The source of this T cell receptor (beta chain) is a study of T cells in Graves' hyperthyroidism and ophthalmopathy. Points from the study as a whole: Ophthalmopathy was told apart from stable hyperthyroidism by a 13 V-J model.

The authors deemed Graves' hyperthyroidism stable absent ophthalmopathy progression within 18 months. Diagnosing involved the use of clinical symptoms, serum thyroxine and TRAb, thyroid ultrasound and orbital computed tomography. The source of the PBMCs was approximately 10 ml of fresh peripheral blood. This clonotype has ten or more counts. What it binds is unknown. V was shortened by 7 bases and J by 1 base, with 13 bases between the two germline ends. The CDR3 loop spans 13 amino acids. From germline, CDR1 is SQVTM and CDR2 ANQGSEA. Amplified TCR beta CDR3 regions came from RNA transcripts. Carried out on the TCR CDR3, a first-round RT-PCR used the HTBI primer set. TCRdb itself ran the multiplex PCR reads through MiXCR, one entry per CDR3 protein. The sample shows 450,000 to 600,000 distinct CDR3 sequences, around 13% of them seen only once.

This receptor was taken from a woman aged 40 to 55 with Graves' hyperthyroidism. Source material: blood. This chain uses TRBV29-1 with TRBJ1-1, with unresolved D. The CDR3 here is CSAPDNPNTEAFF. The CDR3, as DNA: TGCAGCGCCCCGGATAACCCGAACACTGAAGCTTTCTTT.